The 5 T cell receptor beta chains below come from one sample, sequenced in a study of identical twins. TCRdb re-analysed the 5' RACE reads in MiXCR, keeping a single row per CDR3 protein. The sample shows approximately 890,000 distinct CDR3 sequences, roughly 12% of them seen only once. These sequences were also reported in another study, on yellow fever vaccine responses in identical twins.

Sample: PBMCs. Receptors were obtained from a woman aged 18-29 years in good health.

This chain joins TRBV11-2 and TRBJ2-1; 10 bases align to TRBD2. The germline V gene encodes CDR1 SGHAT and CDR2 FQNNGV. Trimming cost V 3 bases and J 0 bases; bases outside gene matches: 8. This CDR3 has 18 amino acids. The CDR3 loop is CASSFQAGGSSSYNEQFF. The CDR3 nucleotides read TGTGCCAGCAGCTTTCAAGCGGGAGGGTCGAGCTCCTACAATGAGCAGTTCTTC.

The chain has TRBV5-6 and TRBJ2-1; TRBD2 might be the D (6 bases). The CDR3 has 15 amino acids. V was pared by 0 bases and J by 4 bases, with 11 bases between. CDR1 is SGHDT, CDR2 YYEEEE, per germline. Written as DNA, the CDR3 is TGTGCCAGCAGCTTGGGGACTAATAATTACAATGAGCAGTTCTTC. Its translation is CASSLGTNNYNEQFF.

This clonotype showed up many times. The rearrangement links TRBV10-3 to TRBJ2-3; D not certain. Per the germline V gene, CDR1 is ENHRY and CDR2 is SYGVKD. The length of the CDR3 is 13 residues. Between the trimmed V and J ends, which lost 4 bases and 0 bases, there was a span of 5 bases. Here the CDR3 DNA reads TGTGCCATCAGTGTGTCTAGCACAGATACGCAGTATTTT. Residues: CAISVSSTDTQYF.

The chain carries TRBV12-3 or TRBV12-4 and TRBJ2-3; 10 nucleotides align to TRBD2. The CDR3 has 18 residues. CDR3 in amino acids: CTRSFRTSGTTSTDTQYF. CDR3 coding DNA: TGTACCCGCAGTTTTCGGACTAGCGGAACGACTAGCACAGATACGCAGTATTTT.

The V gene is TRBV6-1, the J gene TRBJ2-3; the D gene could be TRBD1 or TRBD2 (5 bases each). Germline CDR1 MNHNS, CDR2 SASEGT. V was clipped by 7 bases and J by 4 bases, with 24 bases between them. This CDR3 has 17 amino acids. This chain's CDR3 is CASTKKTYVGVADTQYF. DNA for the CDR3: TGTGCCAGCACTAAAAAAACGTATGTGGGGGTCGCAGATACGCAGTATTTT.